This entry concerns a single T cell receptor (beta chain). Its target is not known. Germline V gene data show CDR1 as SGHTA and CDR2 as FQGNSA. CDR3 size: 14 residues. V was pared by 5 bases and J by 6 bases, with 7 bases of the junction left unmatched. The data derive from a study of OX40 agonist ivuxolimab in advanced cancers. Study-wide context: Partial responses occurred in Three dose-escalation patients, one with hepatocellular carcinoma and two with cutaneous melanoma. Whole-study results and caveats: Among the lowest peripheral clonal expansion occurred in 0.1-3.0 mg/kg partial responders. Expanded peripheral T cells had an undetermined antigen specificity.

Patients with a history of autoimmune disease or on systemic immunosuppression were excluded. Assay used: immunoSEQ multiplex PCR; TCRdb lists only in-frame clones, some missing. The sample includes tens of thousands of clones, about 85% seen only once; the top ten take approximately 14%. This receptor was taken from an adult with an advanced solid tumor such as melanoma, head and neck, liver or kidney cancer. The rearrangement links TRBV7-2 to TRBJ2-4; 7 nucleotides line up with TRBD1. Here the sequenced sample was CD4+ or CD8+ T cells sorted from blood, taken in a trial of the OX40 agonist ivuxolimab. CDR3 region: CASSVNHRGNIQYF. The CDR3 DNA follows: TGTGCCAGCAGCGTAAACCACAGGGGAAACATTCAGTACTTC.